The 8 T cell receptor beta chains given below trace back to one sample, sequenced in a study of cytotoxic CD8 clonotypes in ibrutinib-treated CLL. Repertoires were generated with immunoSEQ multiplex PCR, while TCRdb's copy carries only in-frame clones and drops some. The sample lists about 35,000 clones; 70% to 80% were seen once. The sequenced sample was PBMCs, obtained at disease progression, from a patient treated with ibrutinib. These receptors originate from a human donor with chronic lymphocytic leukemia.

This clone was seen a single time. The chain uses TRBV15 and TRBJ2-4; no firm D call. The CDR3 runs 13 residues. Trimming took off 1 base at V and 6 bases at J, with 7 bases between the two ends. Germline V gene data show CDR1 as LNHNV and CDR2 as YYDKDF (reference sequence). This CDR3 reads CATSRGLRNIQYF. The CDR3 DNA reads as TGTGCCACCAGCAGAGGACTGAGAAACATTCAGTACTTC.

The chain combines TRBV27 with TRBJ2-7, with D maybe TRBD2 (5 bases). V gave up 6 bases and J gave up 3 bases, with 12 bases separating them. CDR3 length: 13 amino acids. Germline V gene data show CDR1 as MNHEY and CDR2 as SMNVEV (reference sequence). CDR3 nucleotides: TGTGCCAGCAGCCGGGGTCAGATCTACGAGCAGTACTTC. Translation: CASSRGQIYEQYF.

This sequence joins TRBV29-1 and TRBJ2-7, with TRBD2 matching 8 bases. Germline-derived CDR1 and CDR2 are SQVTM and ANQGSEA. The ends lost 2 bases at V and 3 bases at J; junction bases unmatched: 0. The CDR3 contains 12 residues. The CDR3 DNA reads TGCAGCGTTGAAACTAGCGGCTACGAGCAGTACTTC. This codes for CSVETSGYEQYF.

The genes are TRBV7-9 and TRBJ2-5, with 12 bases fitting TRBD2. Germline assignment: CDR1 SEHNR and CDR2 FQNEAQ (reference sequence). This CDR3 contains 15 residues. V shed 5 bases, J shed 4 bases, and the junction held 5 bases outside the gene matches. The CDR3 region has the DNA TGTGCCAGCAGCACTAGCGGGGGGAATGGAGAGACCCAGTACTTC. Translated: CASSTSGGNGETQYF.

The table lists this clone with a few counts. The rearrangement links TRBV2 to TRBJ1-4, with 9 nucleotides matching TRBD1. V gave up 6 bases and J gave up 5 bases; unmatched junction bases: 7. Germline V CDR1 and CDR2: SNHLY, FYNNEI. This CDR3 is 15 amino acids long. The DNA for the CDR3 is TGTGCCAGCAGGCCCGACAGGGGGAAAAATGAAAAACTGTTTTTT. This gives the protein CASRPDRGKNEKLFF.

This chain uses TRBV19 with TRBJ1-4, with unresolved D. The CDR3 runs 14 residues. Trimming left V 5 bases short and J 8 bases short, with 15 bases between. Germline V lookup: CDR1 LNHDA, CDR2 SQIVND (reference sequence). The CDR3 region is CASSLDTYSEKLFF. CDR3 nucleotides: TGTGCCAGTAGTCTCGACACCTACAGCGAAAAACTGTTTTTT.

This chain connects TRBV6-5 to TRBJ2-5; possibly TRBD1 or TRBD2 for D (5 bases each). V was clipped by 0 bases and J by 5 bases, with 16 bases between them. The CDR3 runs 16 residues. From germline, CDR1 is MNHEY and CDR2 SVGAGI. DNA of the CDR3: TGTGCCAGCAGTTACTCAGGGACCGGCAACCGGGAGACCCAGTACTTC. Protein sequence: CASSYSGTGNRETQYF.

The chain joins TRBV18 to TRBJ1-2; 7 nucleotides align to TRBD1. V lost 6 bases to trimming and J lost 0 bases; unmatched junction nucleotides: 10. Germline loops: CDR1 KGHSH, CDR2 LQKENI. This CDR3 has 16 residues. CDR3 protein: CASSPLGQSTNYGYTF. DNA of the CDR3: TGTGCCAGCTCCCCCCTGGGACAGAGCACTAACTATGGCTACACCTTC.